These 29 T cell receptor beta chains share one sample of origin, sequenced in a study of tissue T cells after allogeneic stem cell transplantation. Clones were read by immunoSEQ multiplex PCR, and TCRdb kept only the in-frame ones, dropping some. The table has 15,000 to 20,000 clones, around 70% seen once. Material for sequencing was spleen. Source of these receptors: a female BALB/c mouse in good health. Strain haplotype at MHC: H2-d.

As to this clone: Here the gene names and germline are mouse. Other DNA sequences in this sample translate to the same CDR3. This chain's CDR3 is CASSRDWGAETLYF. The CDR3 DNA, read in part, is TGTGCCAGCAGTCGAGACTGGGGGGCAGAAACGCTGTAT. The chain uses TRBV14 and TRBJ2-3; 9 bases align to TRBD2. The read stops 1 residue short of the end of the CDR3; the missing end is completed from the germline J gene. The germline V gene encodes CDR1 SGHDT and CDR2 FRDEAV. V was pared by 4 bases and J by 3 bases, with 3 bases of the junction left unmatched. The length of the CDR3 is 14 residues.

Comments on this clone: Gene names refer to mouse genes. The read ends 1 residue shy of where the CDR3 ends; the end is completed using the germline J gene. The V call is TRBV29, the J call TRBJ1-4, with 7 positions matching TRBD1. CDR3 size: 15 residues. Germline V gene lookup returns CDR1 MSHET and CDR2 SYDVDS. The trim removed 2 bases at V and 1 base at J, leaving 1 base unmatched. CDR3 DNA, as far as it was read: TGTGCTAGCAGTTTACCAGGGGGTTCCAACGAAAGATTATTT. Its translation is CASSLPGGSNERLF. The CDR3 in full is CASSLPGGSNERLFF.

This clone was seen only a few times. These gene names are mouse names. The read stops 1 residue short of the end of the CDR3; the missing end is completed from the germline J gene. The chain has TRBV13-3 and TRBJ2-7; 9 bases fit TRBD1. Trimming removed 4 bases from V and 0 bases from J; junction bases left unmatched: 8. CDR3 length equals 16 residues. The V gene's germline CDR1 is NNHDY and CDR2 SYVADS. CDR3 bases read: TGTGCCAGCAGTCGCACCGGGACAGGGAGCTCCTATGAACAGTAC. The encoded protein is CASSRTGTGSSYEQY. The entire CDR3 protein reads CASSRTGTGSSYEQYF.

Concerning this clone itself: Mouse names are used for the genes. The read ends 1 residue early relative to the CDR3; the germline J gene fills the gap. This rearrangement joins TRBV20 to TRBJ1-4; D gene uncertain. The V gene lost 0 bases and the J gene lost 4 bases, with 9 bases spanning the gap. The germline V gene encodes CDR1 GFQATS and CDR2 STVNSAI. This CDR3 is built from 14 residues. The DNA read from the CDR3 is TGTGGTGCTAGGGAGAGGACGATCAACGAAAGATTATTT. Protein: CGARERTINERLF. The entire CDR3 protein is CGARERTINERLFF.

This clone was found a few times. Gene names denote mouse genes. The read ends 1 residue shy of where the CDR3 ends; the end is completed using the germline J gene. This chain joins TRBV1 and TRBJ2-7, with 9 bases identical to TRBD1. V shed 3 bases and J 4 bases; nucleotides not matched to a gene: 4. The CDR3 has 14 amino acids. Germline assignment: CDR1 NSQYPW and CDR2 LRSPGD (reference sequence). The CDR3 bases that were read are TGCACCTGCAGTGCTAGGGACAGGGCGTATGAACAGTAC. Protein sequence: CTCSARDRAYEQY. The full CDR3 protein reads CTCSARDRAYEQYF.

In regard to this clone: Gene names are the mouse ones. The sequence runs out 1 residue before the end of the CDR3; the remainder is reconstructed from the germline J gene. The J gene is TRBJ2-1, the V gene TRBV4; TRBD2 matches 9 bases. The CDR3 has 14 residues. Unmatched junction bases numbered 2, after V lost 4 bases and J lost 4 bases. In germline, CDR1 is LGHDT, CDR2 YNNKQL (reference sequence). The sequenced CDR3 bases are TGTGCCAGCAGCTTCGACTGGGGGTATGCTGAGCAGTTC. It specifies CASSFDWGYAEQF. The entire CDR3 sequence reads CASSFDWGYAEQFF. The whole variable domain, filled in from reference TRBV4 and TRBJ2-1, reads ETAVFQTPNYHVTQVGNEVSFNCKQTLGHDTMYWYKQDSKKLLKIMFSYNNKQLIVNETVPRRFSPQSSDKAHLNLRIKSVEPEDSAVYLCASSFDWGYAEQFFGPGTRLTVL.

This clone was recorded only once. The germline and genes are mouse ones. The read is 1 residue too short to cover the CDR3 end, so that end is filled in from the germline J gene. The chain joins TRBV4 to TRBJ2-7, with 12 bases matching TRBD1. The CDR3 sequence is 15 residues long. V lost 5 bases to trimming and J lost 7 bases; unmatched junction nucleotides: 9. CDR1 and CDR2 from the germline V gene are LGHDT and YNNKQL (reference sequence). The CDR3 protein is CASSPPGTGGREQYF. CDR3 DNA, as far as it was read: TGTGCCAGCAGCCCCCCCGGGACAGGGGGCCGGGAACAGTAC.

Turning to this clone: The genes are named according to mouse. CDR3 sequence reads: CASSQVGVNYAEQFF. The sequenced CDR3 bases are TGTGCCAGCAGCCAAGTTGGGGTGAACTATGCTGAGCAGTTC. The chain carries TRBV5 and TRBJ2-1; a weak D match, TRBD2 (5 bases). The CDR3 end falls 1 residue outside the read, so it is completed with the germline J gene. The CDR3 is 15 residues long. Germline V gene sequence: CDR1 LGHNA, CDR2 YNLKQL (reference sequence). The V gene lost 1 base and the J gene lost 1 base, with 8 bases spanning the gap.

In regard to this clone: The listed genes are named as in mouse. The CDR3 DNA, read in part, is TGTGCCAGCAGTGAGACTGGGGGGGAAGACACCCAGTAC. Its translation is CASSETGGEDTQY. The whole CDR3 region reads CASSETGGEDTQYF. The chain combines TRBV13-1 with TRBJ2-5; 11 bases line up with TRBD2. The CDR3 end is not reached by the read, which stops 1 residue before it; the germline J gene fills it in. Germline V gene sequence: CDR1 NSHNY, CDR2 SYGAGN. Losses at the gene ends were 2 bases for V and 4 bases for J; bases not matched to a gene: 0. This CDR3 has 14 residues.

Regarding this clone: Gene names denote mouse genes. The CDR3 loop is CASSDSNTDTQYF. The CDR3 DNA, read in part, is TGTGCCAGCAGTGATTCCAACACAGACACCCAGTAC. The genes are TRBV13-1 and TRBJ2-5; D uncertain. The CDR3 end lies 1 residue beyond the end of the read and is filled in from the germline J gene. Trimming pared 1 base from V and 5 bases from J, leaving 8 bases between. The germline V gene has CDR1 NSHNY and CDR2 SYGAGN. The CDR3 is made up of 13 amino acids.

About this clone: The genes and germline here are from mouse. Here the CDR3 reads CASSPGQGASERLFF. The part of the CDR3 DNA that was read is TGTGCCAGCAGCCCGGGACAGGGGGCGAGCGAAAGATTATTT. The chain combines TRBV5 with TRBJ1-4, with 12 bases lining up with TRBD1. The read stops 1 residue short of the end of the CDR3; the missing end is completed from the germline J gene. CDR1 LGHNA and CDR2 YNLKQL come from the germline V gene (reference sequence). CDR3 length: 15 amino acids. The J segment lost 7 bases and the V segment lost 4 bases, leaving 4 bases of the junction unmatched.

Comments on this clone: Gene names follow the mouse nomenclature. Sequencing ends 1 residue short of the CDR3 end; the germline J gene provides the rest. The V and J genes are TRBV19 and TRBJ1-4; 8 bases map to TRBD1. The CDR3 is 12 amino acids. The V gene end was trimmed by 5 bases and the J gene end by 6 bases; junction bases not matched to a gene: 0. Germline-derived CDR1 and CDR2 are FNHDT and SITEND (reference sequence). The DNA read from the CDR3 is TGTGCCAGCAGGACAGGGGACGAAAGATTATTT. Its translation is CASRTGDERLF. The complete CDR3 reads CASRTGDERLFF.

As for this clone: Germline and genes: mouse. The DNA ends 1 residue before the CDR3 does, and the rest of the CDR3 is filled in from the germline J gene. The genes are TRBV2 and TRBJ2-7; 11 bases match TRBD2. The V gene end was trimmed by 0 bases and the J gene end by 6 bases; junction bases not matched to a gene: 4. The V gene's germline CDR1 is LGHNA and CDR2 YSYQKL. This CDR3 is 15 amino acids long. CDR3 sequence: CASSQDTGGAREQYF. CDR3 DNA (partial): TGTGCCAGCAGCCAAGACACTGGGGGGGCGCGTGAACAGTAC.

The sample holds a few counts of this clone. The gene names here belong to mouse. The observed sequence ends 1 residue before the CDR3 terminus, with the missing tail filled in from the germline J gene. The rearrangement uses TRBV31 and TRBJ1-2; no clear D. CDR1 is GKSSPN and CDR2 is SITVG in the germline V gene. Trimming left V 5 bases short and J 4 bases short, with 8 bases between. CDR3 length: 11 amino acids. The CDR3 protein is CAWGPPSDYTF. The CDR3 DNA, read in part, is TGTGCCTGGGGGCCCCCCTCCGACTACACC.

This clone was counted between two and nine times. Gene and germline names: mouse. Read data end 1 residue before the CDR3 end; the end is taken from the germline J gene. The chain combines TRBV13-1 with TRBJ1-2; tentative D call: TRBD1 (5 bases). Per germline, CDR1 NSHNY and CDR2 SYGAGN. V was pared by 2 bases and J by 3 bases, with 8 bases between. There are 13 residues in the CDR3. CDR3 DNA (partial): TGTGCCAGCAGTGAACAGGAGGACTCCGACTACACC. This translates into CASSEQEDSDYT. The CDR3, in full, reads CASSEQEDSDYTF.

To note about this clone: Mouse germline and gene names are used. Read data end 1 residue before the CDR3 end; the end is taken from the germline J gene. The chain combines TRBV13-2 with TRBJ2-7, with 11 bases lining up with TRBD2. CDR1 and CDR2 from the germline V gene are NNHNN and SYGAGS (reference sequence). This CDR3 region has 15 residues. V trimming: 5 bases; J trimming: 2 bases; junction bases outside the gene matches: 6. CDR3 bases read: TGTGCCAGCGGGCCCGGGACTGGGGGTACCTATGAACAGTAC. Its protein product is CASGPGTGGTYEQY. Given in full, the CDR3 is CASGPGTGGTYEQYF.

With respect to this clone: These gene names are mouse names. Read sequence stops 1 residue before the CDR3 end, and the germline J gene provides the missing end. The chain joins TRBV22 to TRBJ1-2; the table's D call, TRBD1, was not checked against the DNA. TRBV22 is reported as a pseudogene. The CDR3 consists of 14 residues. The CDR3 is CASSRQGANSDYTF. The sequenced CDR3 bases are TGTGCCAGCAGCCGACAGGGGGCAAACTCCGACTACACC.

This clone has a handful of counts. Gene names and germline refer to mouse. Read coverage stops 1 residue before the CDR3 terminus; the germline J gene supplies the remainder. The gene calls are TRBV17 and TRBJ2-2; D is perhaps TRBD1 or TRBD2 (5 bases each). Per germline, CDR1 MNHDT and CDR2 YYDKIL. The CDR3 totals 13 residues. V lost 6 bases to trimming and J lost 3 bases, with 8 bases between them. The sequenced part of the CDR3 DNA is TGTGCTAGCAGCCCGGGGGACACCGGGCAGCTCTAC. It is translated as CASSPGDTGQLY. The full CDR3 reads CASSPGDTGQLYF.

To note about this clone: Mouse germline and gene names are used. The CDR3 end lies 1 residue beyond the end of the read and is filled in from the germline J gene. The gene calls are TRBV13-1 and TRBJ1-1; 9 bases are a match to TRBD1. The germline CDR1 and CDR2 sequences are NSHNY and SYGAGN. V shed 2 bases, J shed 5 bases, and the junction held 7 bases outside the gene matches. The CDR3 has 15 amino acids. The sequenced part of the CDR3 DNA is TGTGCCAGCAGTGAAGGAGGGACAGGGAGGACAGAAGTCTTC. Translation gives CASSEGGTGRTEVF. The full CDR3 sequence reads CASSEGGTGRTEVFF.

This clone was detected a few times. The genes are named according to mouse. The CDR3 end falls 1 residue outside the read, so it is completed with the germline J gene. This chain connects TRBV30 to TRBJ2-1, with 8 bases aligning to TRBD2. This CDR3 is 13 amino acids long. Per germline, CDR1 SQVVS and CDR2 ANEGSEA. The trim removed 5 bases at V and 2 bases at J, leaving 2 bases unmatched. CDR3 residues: CSSLGGHYAEQFF. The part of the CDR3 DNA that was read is TGTAGTTCTCTGGGGGGCCACTATGCTGAGCAGTTC.

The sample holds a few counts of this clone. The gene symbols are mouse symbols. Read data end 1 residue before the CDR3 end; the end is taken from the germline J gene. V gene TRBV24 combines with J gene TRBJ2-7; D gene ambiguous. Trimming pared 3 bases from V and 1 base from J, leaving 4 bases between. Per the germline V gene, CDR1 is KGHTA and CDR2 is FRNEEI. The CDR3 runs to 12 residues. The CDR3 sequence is CASSLVSYEQYF. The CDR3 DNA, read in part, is TGTGCCAGCAGTCTAGTATCCTATGAACAGTAC.

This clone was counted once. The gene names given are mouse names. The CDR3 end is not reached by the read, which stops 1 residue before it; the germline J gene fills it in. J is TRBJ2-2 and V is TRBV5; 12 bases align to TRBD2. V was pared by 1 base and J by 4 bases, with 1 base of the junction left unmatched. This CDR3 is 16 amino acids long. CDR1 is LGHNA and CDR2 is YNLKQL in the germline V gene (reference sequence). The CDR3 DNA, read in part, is TGTGCCAGCAGCCAAGGGACTGGGGGGGTCACCGGGCAGCTCTAC. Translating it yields CASSQGTGGVTGQLY. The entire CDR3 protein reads CASSQGTGGVTGQLYF.

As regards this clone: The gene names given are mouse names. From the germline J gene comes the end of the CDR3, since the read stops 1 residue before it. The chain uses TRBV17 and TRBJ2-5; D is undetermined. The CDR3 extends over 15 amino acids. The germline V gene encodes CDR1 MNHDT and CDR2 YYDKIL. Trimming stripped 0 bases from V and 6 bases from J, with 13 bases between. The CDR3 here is CASSRDGPGEDTQYF. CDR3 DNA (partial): TGTGCTAGCAGTAGAGATGGGCCCGGGGAGGACACCCAGTAC.

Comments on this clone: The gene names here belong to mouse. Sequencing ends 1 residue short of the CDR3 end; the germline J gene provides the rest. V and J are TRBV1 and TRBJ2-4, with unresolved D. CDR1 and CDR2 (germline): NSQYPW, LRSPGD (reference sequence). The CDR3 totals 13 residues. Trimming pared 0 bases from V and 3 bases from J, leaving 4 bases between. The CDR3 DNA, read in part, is TGCACCTGCAGTGCAGATACACAAAACACCTTGTAC. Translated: CTCSADTQNTLY. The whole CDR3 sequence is CTCSADTQNTLYF.

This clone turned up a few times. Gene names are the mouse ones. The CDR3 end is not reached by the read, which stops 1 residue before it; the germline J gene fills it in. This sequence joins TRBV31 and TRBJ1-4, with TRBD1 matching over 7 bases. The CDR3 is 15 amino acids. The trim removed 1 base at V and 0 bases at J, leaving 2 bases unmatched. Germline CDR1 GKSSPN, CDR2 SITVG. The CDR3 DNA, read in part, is TGTGCCTGGAGTCCGGGGACAGTTTCCAACGAAAGATTATTT. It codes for CAWSPGTVSNERLF. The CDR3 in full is CAWSPGTVSNERLFF.

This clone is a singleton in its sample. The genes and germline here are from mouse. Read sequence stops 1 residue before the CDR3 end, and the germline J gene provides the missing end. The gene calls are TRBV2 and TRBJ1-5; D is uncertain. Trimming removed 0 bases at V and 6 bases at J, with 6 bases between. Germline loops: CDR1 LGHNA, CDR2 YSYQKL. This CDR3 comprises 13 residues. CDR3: CASSQEGIQAPLF. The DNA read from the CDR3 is TGTGCCAGCAGCCAAGAAGGCATCCAGGCTCCGCTT. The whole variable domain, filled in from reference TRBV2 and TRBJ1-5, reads DPKIIQKPKYLVAVTGSEKILICEQYLGHNAMYWYRQSAKKPLEFMFSYSYQKLMDNQTASSRFQPQSSKKNHLDLQITALKPDDSATYFCASSQEGIQAPLFGEGTRLSVL.

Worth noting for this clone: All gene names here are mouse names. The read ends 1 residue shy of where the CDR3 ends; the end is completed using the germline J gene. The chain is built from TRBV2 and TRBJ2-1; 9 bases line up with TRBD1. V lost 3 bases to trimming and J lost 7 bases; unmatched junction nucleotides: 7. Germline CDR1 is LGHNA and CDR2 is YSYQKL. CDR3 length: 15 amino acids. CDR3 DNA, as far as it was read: TGTGCCAGCAGCCACACCGGGACAGGGACCGCTGAGCAGTTC. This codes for CASSHTGTGTAEQF. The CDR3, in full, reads CASSHTGTGTAEQFF.

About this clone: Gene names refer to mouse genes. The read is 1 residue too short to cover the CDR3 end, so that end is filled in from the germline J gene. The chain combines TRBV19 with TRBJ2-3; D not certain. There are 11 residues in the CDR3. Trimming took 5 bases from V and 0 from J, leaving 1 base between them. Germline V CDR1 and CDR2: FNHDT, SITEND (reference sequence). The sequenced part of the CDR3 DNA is TGTGCCAGCAGAAGTGCAGAAACGCTGTAT. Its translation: CASRSAETLY. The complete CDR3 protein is CASRSAETLYF.

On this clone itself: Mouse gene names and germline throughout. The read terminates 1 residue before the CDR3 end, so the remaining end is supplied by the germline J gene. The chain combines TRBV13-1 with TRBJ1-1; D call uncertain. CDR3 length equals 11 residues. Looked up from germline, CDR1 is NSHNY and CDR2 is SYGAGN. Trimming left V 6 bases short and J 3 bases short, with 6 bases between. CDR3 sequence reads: CASIRDTEVFF. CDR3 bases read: TGTGCCAGCATCCGGGACACAGAAGTCTTC.